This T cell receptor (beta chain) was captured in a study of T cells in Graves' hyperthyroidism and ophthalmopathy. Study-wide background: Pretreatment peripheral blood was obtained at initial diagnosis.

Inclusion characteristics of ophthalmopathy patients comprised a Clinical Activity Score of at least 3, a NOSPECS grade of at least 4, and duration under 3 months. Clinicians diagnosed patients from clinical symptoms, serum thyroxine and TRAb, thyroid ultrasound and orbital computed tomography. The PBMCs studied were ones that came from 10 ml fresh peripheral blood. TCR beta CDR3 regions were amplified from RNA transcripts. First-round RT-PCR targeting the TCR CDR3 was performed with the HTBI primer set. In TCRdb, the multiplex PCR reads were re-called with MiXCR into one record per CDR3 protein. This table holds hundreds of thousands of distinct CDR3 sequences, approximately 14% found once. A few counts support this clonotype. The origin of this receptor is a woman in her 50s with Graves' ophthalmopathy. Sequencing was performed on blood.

CDR3 loop: CASSFGQSSGANVLTF. CDR3 nucleotides: TGCGCCAGCAGCTTTGGACAGAGCTCTGGGGCCAACGTCCTGACTTTC. V usage is TRBV5-1 and J usage is TRBJ2-6; TRBD1 is a possible D gene (6 bases). The CDR3 has 16 amino acids. Trimming removed 2 bases at V and 0 bases at J, with 9 bases between. Germline lookup yields CDR1 SGHRS and CDR2 YFSETQ.